Below, 2 T cell receptor beta chains from the same sample are listed, as sequenced in a study of blood T cell repertoires in COVID-19. The data were produced by immunoSEQ multiplex PCR, yet TCRdb's version contains in-frame clones alone and is incomplete. The sample shows about 140,000 clones, roughly 89% of them seen only once. The sample comprised peripheral blood. These receptors were obtained from a man under 40 with COVID-19, enrolled during active disease.

V usage is TRBV28 and J usage is TRBJ1-1; D is unresolved. The germline V and J ends were trimmed by 2 bases and 8 bases, with 6 bases remaining between them. The CDR3 runs 11 residues. CDR1 and CDR2 (germline): MDHEN, SYDVKM. CDR3 residues: CASSLRGEAFF. CDR3 nucleotides: TGTGCCAGCAGTTTACGCGGGGAAGCTTTCTTT.

This clone appeared a single time. The rearrangement uses TRBV5-5 and TRBJ2-7, with 10 nucleotides matching TRBD1. The CDR3 length is 14 residues. CDR1 is SGHKS and CDR2 is YYEKEE in the germline V gene (reference sequence). With V trimmed by 4 bases and J by 3 bases, 4 bases remained unmatched. CDR3 nucleotides: TGTGCCAGCAGCCCTGGACAGGGGGACTACGAGCAGTACTTC. It translates to CASSPGQGDYEQYF.